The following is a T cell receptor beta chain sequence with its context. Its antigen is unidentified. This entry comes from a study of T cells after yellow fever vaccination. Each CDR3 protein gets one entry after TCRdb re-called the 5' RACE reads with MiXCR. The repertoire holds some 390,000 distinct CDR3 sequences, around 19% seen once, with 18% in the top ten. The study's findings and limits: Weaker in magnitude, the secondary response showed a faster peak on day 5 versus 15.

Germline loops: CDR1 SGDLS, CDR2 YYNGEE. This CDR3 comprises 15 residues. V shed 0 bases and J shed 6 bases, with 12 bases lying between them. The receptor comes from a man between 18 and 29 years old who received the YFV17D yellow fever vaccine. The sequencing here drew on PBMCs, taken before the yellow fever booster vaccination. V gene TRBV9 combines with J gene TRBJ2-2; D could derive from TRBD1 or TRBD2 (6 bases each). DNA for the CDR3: TGTGCCAGCAGCGTAGGACCGGGGGCGGCCGGGGAGCTGTTTTTT. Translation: CASSVGPGAAGELFF. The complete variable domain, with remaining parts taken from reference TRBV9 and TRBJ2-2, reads DSGVTQTPKHLITATGQRVTLRCSPRSGDLSVYWYQQSLDQGLQFLIQYYNGEERAKGNILERFSAQQFPDLHSELNLSSLELGDSALYFCASSVGPGAAGELFFGEGSRLTVL.